These T cell receptor beta chains were read from a single sample in a study of blood T cell repertoires in COVID-19. This table comes from immunoSEQ multiplex PCR, and its TCRdb copy is limited to in-frame clones, with some not included. Among roughly 68,000 clones, approximately 88% were seen once, and the ten largest hold 6.4%. The sequenced sample was peripheral blood. Every receptor here comes from a woman aged 65 to 85 with acute or convalescent COVID-19. Both conserved end residues are part of each CDR3. Size is stated for part of the rows, as once, few or many counts, or as a class when the clone is expanded.

abundance: -
v_gene: TRBV10-3
CDR3aa: CAIAAGPGANVLTF

abundance: -
v_gene: TRBV7-3
CDR3aa: CASSSQPAGQGYNSPLHF

abundance: -
v_gene: TRBV28
CDR3aa: CASTAPGPREKLFF

abundance: -
v_gene: TRBV16
CDR3aa: CASSQGQARSEAFF

abundance: -
v_gene: TRBV24-1
CDR3aa: CATSDSDRDEQFF

abundance: -
v_gene: TRBV19
CDR3aa: CASTPRSGQGKIEAFF

abundance: -
v_gene: TRBV5-1
CDR3aa: CASSPLYSGGQETQYF

abundance: -
v_gene: TRBV9
CDR3aa: CASSPKTNYGYTF

abundance: -
v_gene: TRBV28
CDR3aa: CASTLLGQGKDYGYTF

abundance: -
v_gene: TRBV12-3/TRBV12-4
CDR3aa: CASSLGQGNEQYF

abundance: -
v_gene: TRBV28
CDR3aa: CASSFPDMSQSPLHF

abundance: -
v_gene: TRBV5-5
CDR3aa: CASSSQGGAFTGELFF

abundance: -
v_gene: TRBV4-3
CDR3aa: CASSQDYSPTTVAIYGYTF

abundance: -
v_gene: TRBV6-4
CDR3aa: CASQIHPGKGGLYGYTF

abundance: -
v_gene: TRBV6-2/TRBV6-3
CDR3aa: CASSYMAGEQYF

abundance: -
v_gene: TRBV6-5
CDR3aa: CASSRGNNSPLHF

abundance: -
v_gene: TRBV15
CDR3aa: CATSRDRTTGVNEQFF

abundance: once
v_gene: TRBV5-5
CDR3aa: CASSLGSMNQPQHF

abundance: -
v_gene: TRBV5-3
CDR3aa: CARSDYTPGQGCHEQYF

abundance: -
v_gene: TRBV27
CDR3aa: CASSLAGATNEKLFF

abundance: -
v_gene: TRBV5-1
CDR3aa: CASSFRAGGPPSSYNEQFF

abundance: -
v_gene: TRBV2
CDR3aa: CASSLDRANQPQHF

abundance: -
v_gene: TRBV5-5
CDR3aa: CASSEQGSNQPQHF